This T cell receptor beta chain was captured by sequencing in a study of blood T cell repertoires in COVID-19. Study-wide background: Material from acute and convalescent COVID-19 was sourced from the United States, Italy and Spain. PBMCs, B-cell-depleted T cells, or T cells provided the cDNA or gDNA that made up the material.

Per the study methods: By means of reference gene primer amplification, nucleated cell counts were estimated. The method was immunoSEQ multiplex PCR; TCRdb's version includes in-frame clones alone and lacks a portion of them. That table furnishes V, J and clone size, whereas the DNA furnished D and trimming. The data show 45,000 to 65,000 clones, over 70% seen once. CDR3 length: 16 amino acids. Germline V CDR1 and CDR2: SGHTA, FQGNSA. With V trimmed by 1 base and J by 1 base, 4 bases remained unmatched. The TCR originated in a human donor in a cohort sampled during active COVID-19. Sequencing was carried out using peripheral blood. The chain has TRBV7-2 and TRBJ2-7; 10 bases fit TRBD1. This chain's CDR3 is CASSLGGTGESYEQYF. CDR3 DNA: TGTGCCAGCAGCTTAGGGGGGACAGGGGAGTCCTACGAGCAGTACTTC.